What follows are 21 T cell receptor beta chains derived from one specimen sequenced in a study of naive CD8 T cells in extremely preterm neonates. TCRdb's table, derived via immunoSEQ multiplex PCR, lists solely in-frame clones and lacks some. The sample has around 4,600 clones; less than 99% are singletons. Material: naive CD8+ T cells from blood. These receptors were collected from a human donor in good health.

The rearrangement uses TRBV6-1 and TRBJ2-1; no firm D call. Per germline, CDR1 MNHNS and CDR2 SASEGT. The CDR3 is 10 amino acids. Trimming pared 9 bases from V and 7 bases from J, leaving 7 bases between. The CDR3, as DNA: TGTGCCAGTAGAGCTAATGAGCAGTTCTTC. Its protein product is CASRANEQFF.

This clone was seen a single time. In DNA, the CDR3 is TGTGCCAGCAGCATCGGGACAGCGCAGTACGAGCAGTACTTC. Protein: CASSIGTAQYEQYF. The V gene is TRBV9, the J gene TRBJ2-7; 7 bases align to TRBD1. The V gene's germline CDR1 is SGDLS and CDR2 YYNGEE. With 4 bases clipped from V and 4 bases from J, the junction kept 8 bases outside the gene matches. The CDR3 consists of 14 residues.

With regard to this clone: An end of the junction differs from the germline gene, which may be a read error. The chain recombines TRBV2 with TRBJ1-1, with 7 bases identical to TRBD1. Germline CDR1 is SNHLY and CDR2 is FYNNEI. This CDR3 spans 13 amino acids. CDR3 residues: CASGDRAFTEAFF. CDR3 DNA: TGTGCCAGCGGTGACAGGGCCTTCACTGAAGCTTTCTTT.

The CDR3 DNA sequence: TGTGCCAGCAGCTTGAAGCGGGAGATAGTCACCGGGGAGCTGTTTTTT. It codes for CASSLKREIVTGELFF. The rearrangement joins TRBV5-4 to TRBJ2-2; 8 bases line up with TRBD2. This CDR3 is 16 amino acids long. V was pared by 1 base and J by 4 bases, with 6 bases of the junction left unmatched. Germline V CDR1 and CDR2: SGHNT, YYREEE (reference sequence).

The chain uses TRBV7-9 and TRBJ2-2; 7 bases are shared with TRBD2. This CDR3 spans 16 amino acids. Germline V CDR1 and CDR2: SEHNR, FQNEAQ (reference sequence). Unmatched junction bases numbered 7, after V lost 5 bases and J lost 1 base. DNA of the CDR3: TGTGCCAGCAGCCACCCCCCTAGCGGGAACACCGGGGAGCTGTTTTTT. This translates into CASSHPPSGNTGELFF.

The gene calls are TRBV19 and TRBJ2-1, with TRBD2 matching over 7 bases. Germline V gene lookup returns CDR1 LNHDA and CDR2 SQIVND (reference sequence). The ends lost 3 bases at V and 0 bases at J; junction bases unmatched: 2. The CDR3 is 15 amino acids. CDR3 sequence (DNA): TGTGCCAGTAGTATCCTAGCGGACTCCTACAATGAGCAGTTCTTC. This encodes CASSILADSYNEQFF. Full variable domain (outside the CDR3, taken from reference TRBV19 and TRBJ2-1): DGGITQSPKYLFRKEGQNVTLSCEQNLNHDAMYWYRQDPGQGLRLIYYSQIVNDFQKGDIAEGYSVSREKKESFPLTVTSAQKNPTAFYLCASSILADSYNEQFFGPGTRLTVL.

The chain uses TRBV5-1 and TRBJ2-1; D not resolved. The germline V and J ends were trimmed by 0 bases and 8 bases, with 6 bases remaining between them. The CDR3 contains 12 residues. Germline V gene data show CDR1 as SGHRS and CDR2 as YFSETQ. CDR3 protein: CASSLAPDEQFF. CDR3 bases: TGCGCCAGCAGCTTGGCCCCCGATGAGCAGTTCTTC.

The chain has TRBV6-1 and TRBJ2-1; TRBD1 aligns across 7 bases. The trim removed 8 bases at V and 2 bases at J, leaving 9 bases unmatched. Germline loops: CDR1 MNHNS, CDR2 SASEGT. The CDR3 consists of 15 residues. In DNA form, the CDR3 reads TGTGCCAGCGCATCCGGGACAGCAACCTACAATGAGCAGTTCTTC. Protein sequence: CASASGTATYNEQFF.

This rearrangement joins TRBV9 to TRBJ2-3; 7 positions agree with TRBD1. The junction had 13 bases not matched to a gene; V was cut back by 3 bases and J by 6 bases. The CDR3 has 16 residues. In germline, CDR1 is SGDLS, CDR2 YYNGEE. The CDR3: CASSAGQAPSLDTQYF. The CDR3 DNA reads as TGTGCCAGCAGCGCCGGACAGGCCCCCTCCCTTGATACGCAGTATTTT.

This rearrangement joins TRBV19 to TRBJ2-2; 9 nucleotides match TRBD2. CDR3 length equals 13 residues. Trimming at V came to 7 bases and at J to 7 bases, leaving 4 bases not matched to a gene. Germline CDR1 LNHDA, CDR2 SQIVND (reference sequence). For the CDR3, the DNA is TGTGCCAGTAAATCGCGGGGGGGCGGGGAGCTGTTTTTT. Encoded protein: CASKSRGGGELFF. Full variable domain (rest looked up from reference TRBV19 and TRBJ2-2): DGGITQSPKYLFRKEGQNVTLSCEQNLNHDAMYWYRQDPGQGLRLIYYSQIVNDFQKGDIAEGYSVSREKKESFPLTVTSAQKNPTAFYLCASKSRGGGELFFGEGSRLTVL.

Concerning this clone: One end of the junction varies from germline; a read error may be responsible. The rearrangement joins TRBV7-9 to TRBJ2-5; no definite D call. Per the germline V gene, CDR1 is SEHNR and CDR2 is FQNEAQ (reference sequence). CDR3 length: 13 residues. In DNA form, the CDR3 reads TGTGCCAGCTGCTTTTACAGCCAAGAGACCCAGTACTTC. This codes for CASCFYSQETQYF.

The chain has TRBV28 and TRBJ1-5, with 7 bases matching TRBD1. V was pared by 3 bases and J by 7 bases, with 3 bases of the junction left unmatched. The CDR3 totals 13 residues. Germline CDR1 and CDR2: MDHEN and SYDVKM. CDR3 nucleotide sequence: TGTGCCAGCAGTTTGACAGGGAACCAGCCCCAGCATTTT. The encoded protein is CASSLTGNQPQHF.

The chain is built from TRBV28 and TRBJ2-5; D is perhaps TRBD2 (7 bases). The J call may not be correct, given that the DNA end is closer to TRBJ2-7. The germline V gene encodes CDR1 MDHEN and CDR2 SYDVKM. This CDR3 is 17 amino acids long. Written as DNA, the CDR3 is TGTGCCAGCAGTTTAAGCTCCCGGGGGGCAGCCTCCTACGAGCAGTACTTC. It is translated as CASSLSSRGAASYEQYF.

The chain is built from TRBV5-4 and TRBJ2-7; D is perhaps TRBD1 (6 bases). V was clipped by 1 base and J by 2 bases, with 13 bases between them. Per the germline V gene, CDR1 is SGHNT and CDR2 is YYREEE (reference sequence). CDR3 length: 15 residues. CDR3 in DNA: TGTGCCAGCAGCTTGCCGCACAGGGACACCTACGAGCAGTACTTC. Protein product: CASSLPHRDTYEQYF. Full variable domain (rest looked up from reference TRBV5-4 and TRBJ2-7): ETGVTQSPTHLIKTRGQQVTLRCSSQSGHNTVSWYQQALGQGPQFIFQYYREEENGRGNFPPRFSGLQFPNYSSELNVNALELDDSALYLCASSLPHRDTYEQYFGPGTRLTVT.

The V gene is TRBV19, the J gene TRBJ2-3, with 15 bases that match TRBD2. This CDR3 has 17 residues. Trimming took 3 bases from V and 6 from J; bases not matched to a gene: 7. Germline CDR1 reads LNHDA; CDR2 reads SQIVND (reference sequence). CDR3 DNA: TGTGCCAGTAGTATGGCCCGGACTAGCGGGAGGGCGGATACGCAGTATTTT. This codes for CASSMARTSGRADTQYF.

This chain connects TRBV4-3 to TRBJ2-2, with a tentative D call TRBD2 (6 bases). V lost 0 bases and J 6 bases, leaving 8 bases between the germline ends. Per the germline V gene, CDR1 is LGHNA and CDR2 is YSLEER. This CDR3 spans 14 amino acids. This CDR3 reads CASSQDGGAGELFF. As DNA, the CDR3 is TGCGCCAGCAGCCAAGATGGCGGGGCCGGGGAGCTGTTTTTT.

The gene calls are TRBV7-8 and TRBJ1-1; D possibly corresponds to TRBD1 (5 bases). V lost 0 bases to trimming and J lost 0 bases, with 14 bases between them. CDR1 is SGHVS and CDR2 is FQNEAQ in the germline V gene. The length of the CDR3 is 17 residues. CDR3 sequence (DNA): TGTGCCAGCAGCTTAGCGGAACCGGGGGTCCTGAACACTGAAGCTTTCTTT. This sequence encodes CASSLAEPGVLNTEAFF.

In its sample, this clone was seen once. The rearrangement joins TRBV27 to TRBJ2-1; a possible D gene is TRBD2 (6 bases). V lost 10 bases and J lost 6, with 10 bases in between. The V gene's germline CDR1 is MNHEY and CDR2 SMNVEV (reference sequence). CDR3 length: 11 amino acids. In nucleotides, the CDR3 is TGTGCCACCCTTAGCGGCAATGAGCAGTTCTTC. Residues: CATLSGNEQFF.

The chain links TRBV9 to TRBJ2-2; 14 nucleotides match TRBD2. The junction had 7 bases not matched to a gene; V was cut back by 3 bases and J by 3 bases. This CDR3 comprises 18 residues. The germline V gene has CDR1 SGDLS and CDR2 YYNGEE. The CDR3 DNA follows: TGTGCCAGCAGCGGGGGACTAGCGGGAGAGATGGACACCGGGGAGCTGTTTTTT. Protein sequence: CASSGGLAGEMDTGELFF.

V is TRBV27 and J is TRBJ2-2; possible D gene TRBD2, 5 bases. The CDR3 contains 13 residues. Trimming shortened V by 11 bases and J by 4 bases, and 14 bases separated the two germline ends. Germline assignment: CDR1 MNHEY and CDR2 SMNVEV (reference sequence). This chain's CDR3 is CAARLEGTGELFF. CDR3 DNA sequence: TGTGCCGCTCGGTTAGAGGGCACCGGGGAGCTGTTTTTT.

The V call is TRBV7-8, the J call TRBJ2-2; the D gene is possibly TRBD2 (7 bases). The CDR3 loop spans 17 amino acids. Per the germline V gene, CDR1 is SGHVS and CDR2 is FQNEAQ. Between the trimmed V and J ends, which lost 5 bases and 6 bases, there was a span of 22 bases. The CDR3 sequence is CASSTVGGGSVAGELFF. The CDR3 coding sequence is TGTGCCAGCAGCACAGTGGGGGGCGGGAGCGTCGCCGGGGAGCTGTTTTTT.